This is a list of T cell receptor beta chains from one sample in a study of monozygotic twins with inflammatory bowel disease. TCRdb re-called the 5' RACE reads; one entry per CDR3 protein, DNA not given. This sample's table reports some 330,000 distinct CDR3 sequences. Sequences were obtained from blood. The receptors were gathered from a human donor with ulcerative colitis or Crohn's disease, or a healthy co-twin of an affected twin (not recorded which). Each CDR3 is given with its conserved first and last residue.

v_gene	j_gene	CDR3aa
TRBV20-1	TRBJ1-2	CSVLPQASYGYTF
TRBV7-2	TRBJ2-3	CASSLNGQLDTQYF
TRBV24-1	TRBJ2-3	CAIGGATDTQYF
TRBV30	TRBJ1-5	CAWRSSGSNQPQHF
TRBV10-3	TRBJ1-1	CAISARENTEAFF
TRBV9	TRBJ2-7	CASSTQTGGYEQYF
TRBV3-1	TRBJ2-2	CASSQPAGANTGELFF
TRBV2	TRBJ2-5	CASRPGTGEETQYF
TRBV20-1	TRBJ2-7	CSARQGARDEQYF
TRBV12-3/TRBV12-4	TRBJ2-7	CASSPTGGGYEQYF
TRBV9	TRBJ2-2	CASSVAVGSESVGELFF
TRBV6-2/TRBV6-3	TRBJ1-5	CASSKGHYSNQPQHF
TRBV5-1	TRBJ2-7	CASSPRTGGAYEQYF
TRBV12-3/TRBV12-4	TRBJ2-1	CASSPPTSGSHNEQFF
TRBV23-1	TRBJ2-1	CASSRSYNEQFF
TRBV7-9	TRBJ2-1	CASSFDGDEQFF
TRBV9	TRBJ2-7	CASSVDMRGREQYF
TRBV4-3	TRBJ2-5	CASSQDMFLGGQETQYF
TRBV29-1	TRBJ2-1	CSLGFLAGLNERFF
TRBV6-2/TRBV6-3	TRBJ2-3	CASKGLENTDTQYF
TRBV7-2	TRBJ2-3	CASSSQGARADTQYF
TRBV24-1	TRBJ1-2	CATSDSVGGAPGPLYGYTF
TRBV6-5	TRBJ2-5	CASSYSAGGGETQYF
TRBV9	TRBJ2-1	CASSAGQGPYNEQFF
TRBV6-5	TRBJ2-5	CASSYMPKGETQYF
TRBV6-2/TRBV6-3	TRBJ2-3	CASSYPGTSGLTDTQYF
TRBV5-1	TRBJ2-7	CASSLSATEQYF
TRBV30	TRBJ1-5	CAWSVRRPSPQHF
TRBV12-3/TRBV12-4	TRBJ2-7	CASSYSSYEQYF
TRBV25-1	TRBJ1-4	CASSKTGYEKLFF
TRBV20-1	TRBJ1-2	CSATRQYGYTF
TRBV3-1	TRBJ1-1	CASSQERHEAFF
TRBV21-1	TRBJ2-1	CASSPPQTGQQFF
TRBV5-6	TRBJ1-6	CASSLGGGRYNSPLHF
TRBV20-1	TRBJ2-7	CSALLPGVRSYEQYF
TRBV12-3/TRBV12-4	TRBJ2-6	CASRIQGSGANVLTF
TRBV30	TRBJ1-2	CAWSVQGGDGYTF
TRBV12-3/TRBV12-4	TRBJ2-2	CASRLAGSTGELFF
TRBV20-1	TRBJ1-5	CSARAWVGTPNQPQHF
TRBV18	TRBJ2-5	CASSPGQPPETQYF
TRBV5-1	TRBJ2-1	CASSLQGQPDNEQFF
TRBV29-1	TRBJ2-7	CSVKTGTGVGEQYF
TRBV7-9	TRBJ2-7	CASSSQGLDYEQYF
TRBV3-1	TRBJ1-1	CASSQTPQKAFF